The clone carrying this TCR beta chain was counted many times. Its antigen is not identified. These data are taken from a study of Graves' ophthalmopathy and Graves' hyperthyroidism. Study context: Hyperthyroidism is called stable when no ophthalmopathy develops within 18 months of follow-up. Study conclusions and caveats: Separation of ophthalmopathy from stable hyperthyroidism was achieved by a 13-signature model, at roughly 88% sensitivity and under 83% specificity.

The diagnosis was founded upon clinical symptoms, serum thyroxine, TRAb, thyroid ultrasound and orbital computed tomography. This CDR3 is 20 amino acids long. With V trimmed by 4 bases and J by 2 bases, 13 bases remained unmatched. Germline V gene sequence: CDR1 SGHVS, CDR2 FQNEAQ. Amplification from RNA transcripts yielded the TCR beta CDR3 regions. An opening RT-PCR round employed HTBI primers and preceded a second-round multiplex PCR. TCRdb fed the multiplex PCR reads into MiXCR, producing one record per CDR3 protein. Here the sample spans over a million distinct CDR3 sequences, 35% to 40% being singletons.

This clonotype originated in an adult man with Graves' hyperthyroidism. Sequencing used peripheral blood or thyroid tissue (not recorded which). This chain uses TRBV7-8 with TRBJ1-6; 11 bases are shared with TRBD1. The CDR3 spells CASSSGFGTGGGPYNSPLHF. The CDR3 nucleotides are TGTGCCAGCAGCTCCGGCTTCGGGACAGGGGGTGGACCCTATAATTCACCCCTCCACTTT.